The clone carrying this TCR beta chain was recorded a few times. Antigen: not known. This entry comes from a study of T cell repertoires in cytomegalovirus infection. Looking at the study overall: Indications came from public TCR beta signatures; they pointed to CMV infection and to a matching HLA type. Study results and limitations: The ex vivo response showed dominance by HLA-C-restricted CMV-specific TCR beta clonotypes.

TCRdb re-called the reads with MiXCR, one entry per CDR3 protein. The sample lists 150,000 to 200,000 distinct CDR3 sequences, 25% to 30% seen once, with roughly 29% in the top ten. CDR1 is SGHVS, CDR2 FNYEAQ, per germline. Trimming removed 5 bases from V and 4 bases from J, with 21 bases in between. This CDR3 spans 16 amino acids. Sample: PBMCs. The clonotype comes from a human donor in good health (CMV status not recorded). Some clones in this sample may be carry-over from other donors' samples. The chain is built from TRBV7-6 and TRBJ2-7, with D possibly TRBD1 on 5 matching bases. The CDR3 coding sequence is TGTGCCAGCAGCCAAGAGGCCTCTGGGGCCTTATACGAGCAGTACTTC. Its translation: CASSQEASGALYEQYF.